A selection of T cell receptor beta chains follows, all from one sample in a study of T cell responses to AZD1222 COVID-19 vaccine. This table comes from immunoSEQ multiplex PCR, and its TCRdb copy is limited to in-frame clones, with some not included. The sample holds some 190,000 clones, approximately 94% seen once. The sequences come from peripheral blood, collected 28 days after the second dose of the MenACWY control vaccine. The receptors come from an adult who received the MenACWY meningococcal vaccine as a control. Both conserved end residues are part of each CDR3. Each record gives: clone size, J gene, D gene, V gene, CDR3 protein, CDR3 DNA. The D gene is left open where the match is weak. Where a row states a size, it is once, few, many or the class of an expanded clone; other rows omit it.

. TRBJ1-1 . TRBV2 CASSPTGQMNTEAFF TGTGCCAGCAGCCCGACCGGGCAAATGAACACTGAAGCTTTCTTT
. TRBJ1-2 TRBD1 TRBV18 CASSPTSRQGNYGYTF TGTGCCAGCTCACCGACGTCCAGACAGGGCAACTATGGCTACACCTTC
. TRBJ1-1 . TRBV28 CASTRGLNTEAFF TGTGCCAGCACCCGGGGCCTGAACACTGAAGCTTTCTTT
. TRBJ1-4 . TRBV27 CASSPRGGGEKLFF TGTGCCAGCAGTCCCCGGGGGGGTGGTGAAAAACTGTTTTTT
. TRBJ1-1 . TRBV6-2/TRBV6-3 CASSYSDSTEAFF TGTGCCAGCAGTTACTCCGACTCTACTGAAGCTTTCTTT
. TRBJ2-7 . TRBV24-1 CATSDSDMTYEQYF TGTGCCACCAGTGATTCGGACATGACCTACGAGCAGTACTTC
few TRBJ2-5 . TRBV21-1 CAKPTLAGGQETQYF TGTGCCAAACCCACACTAGCGGGAGGCCAAGAGACCCAGTACTTC
. TRBJ1-6 TRBD1 TRBV27 CASSFLGQADSPLHF TGTGCCAGCAGTTTTCTGGGACAGGCCGATTCACCCCTCCACTTT
. TRBJ2-7 . TRBV9 CASSRGRTGVYEQYF TGTGCCAGCAGCCGCGGGAGGACAGGGGTCTACGAGCAGTACTTC
. TRBJ2-3 TRBD1 TRBV5-1 CASSPGTGQPSTDTQYF TGCGCCAGCAGCCCCGGGACAGGACAACCGAGCACAGATACGCAGTATTTT
few TRBJ2-3 TRBD1 TRBV3-1/TRBV3-2 CASSPNRQGTDTQYF TGTGCCAGCAGCCCGAATCGACAGGGAACAGATACGCAGTATTTT
. TRBJ1-4 TRBD1 TRBV4-1 CASSQEAAGGFNEKLFF TGCGCCAGCAGCCAAGAGGCTGCAGGGGGGTTTAATGAAAAACTGTTTTTT
. TRBJ1-2 TRBD1 TRBV28 CASSNRTGNNYGYTF TGTGCCAGCAGTAACCGGACAGGGAATAACTATGGCTACACCTTC
. TRBJ2-1 TRBD2 TRBV7-2 CASSLEGSGRSNEQFF TGTGCCAGCAGCTTAGAGGGAAGCGGGAGATCCAATGAGCAGTTCTTC
once TRBJ1-6 TRBD1 TRBV30 CAWRNFPMTGLNSPLHF TGTGCCTGGAGAAATTTCCCCATGACAGGGCTGAATTCACCCCTCCACTTT
. TRBJ1-1 . TRBV28 CASSLGGSMNTEAFF TGTGCCAGCAGTTTAGGGGGAAGCATGAACACTGAAGCTTTCTTT
. TRBJ2-1 TRBD2 TRBV19 CASSPIAGTYNEQFF TGTGCCAGTAGCCCAATAGCGGGGACCTACAATGAGCAGTTCTTC
. TRBJ1-1 . TRBV11-2 CASSLDPATEAFF TGTGCCAGCAGCTTAGATCCTGCGACTGAAGCTTTCTTT
. TRBJ2-1 TRBD2 TRBV6-5 CASTLAGHNEQFF TGTGCCAGCACACTAGCGGGACACAATGAGCAGTTCTTC
. TRBJ2-1 TRBD2 TRBV7-9 CASSSRGTSNEQFF TGTGCCAGCAGCTCCCGTGGGACTAGCAATGAGCAGTTCTTC
. TRBJ2-7 TRBD1 TRBV5-1 CASSYRGSSYEQYF TGCGCCAGCAGCTACAGGGGGTCCTCCTACGAGCAGTACTTC
. TRBJ1-2 . TRBV19 CASRETGVLTGGYTF TGTGCCAGTAGGGAGACAGGCGTGCTAACTGGGGGCTACACCTTC
. TRBJ2-5 . TRBV4-1 CASSPREIQETQYF TGCGCCAGCAGCCCCCGGGAGATTCAAGAGACCCAGTACTTC
. TRBJ2-7 . TRBV28 CASSLQDSSYEQYF TGTGCCAGCAGTTTACAGGACAGCTCCTACGAGCAGTACTTC
once TRBJ2-5 . TRBV10-3 CAISESETQYF TGTGCCATCAGTGAGTCGGAGACCCAGTACTTC
. TRBJ1-5 TRBD1 TRBV28 CASVVDRERGQPQHF TGTGCCAGCGTGGTGGACAGGGAAAGGGGACAGCCCCAGCATTTT
. TRBJ1-5 TRBD1 TRBV6-2/TRBV6-3 CASSYSPGQGFNQPQHF TGTGCCAGCAGTTACTCGCCGGGACAGGGGTTCAATCAGCCCCAGCATTTT
. TRBJ2-1 . TRBV5-6 CASKSENSNEQFF TGTGCCAGCAAGAGTGAAAATTCGAATGAGCAGTTCTTC
. TRBJ2-7 . TRBV5-1 CASSLNDALSYEQYF TGCGCCAGCAGCTTGAACGACGCCCTCTCCTACGAGCAGTACTTC
. TRBJ2-6 . TRBV3-1/TRBV3-2 CASSQASSGANVLTF TGTGCCAGCAGCCAAGCTAGCTCTGGGGCCAACGTCCTGACTTTC
once TRBJ2-7 . TRBV7-2 CASSLERGYSYEQYF TGTGCCAGCAGCTTAGAAAGGGGGTACTCCTACGAGCAGTACTTC
. TRBJ2-3 . TRBV5-1 CASSLEGDTDTQYF TGCGCCAGCAGCTTGGAGGGAGACACAGATACGCAGTATTTT
. TRBJ1-3 . TRBV28 CATEVAGNTIYF TGTGCCACGGAGGTTGCTGGAAACACCATATATTTT
. TRBJ2-7 . TRBV19 CASSMGEVTAIYEQYF TGTGCCAGTAGTATGGGGGAGGTGACAGCAATCTACGAGCAGTACTTC
. TRBJ1-5 . TRBV6-5 CASSPRGTSNQPQHF TGTGCCAGCAGTCCGAGAGGGACCAGCAATCAGCCCCAGCATTTT
. TRBJ2-7 . TRBV13 CASSLPGSAYEQYF TGTGCCAGCAGCTTACCAGGGTCAGCTTACGAGCAGTACTTC
. TRBJ2-1 . TRBV5-1 CASSLVPGGYNEQFF TGCGCCAGCAGCTTGGTACCCGGAGGGTACAATGAGCAGTTCTTC
. TRBJ2-3 . TRBV3-1/TRBV3-2 CASSWQTDTQYF TGTGCCAGCAGCTGGCAGACAGATACGCAGTATTTT
. TRBJ2-7 TRBD2 TRBV28 CASSPPPLAGGSYEQYF TGTGCCAGCAGCCCCCCCCCTCTAGCGGGAGGTTCCTACGAGCAGTACTTC
. TRBJ2-2 TRBD1 TRBV6-6 CASSSSTGSSTGELFF TGTGCCAGCAGTTCCTCGACAGGGTCAAGCACCGGGGAGCTGTTTTTT
. TRBJ2-3 . TRBV7-8 CASSPDLRQDTQYF TGTGCCAGCAGCCCAGACCTCAGGCAAGATACGCAGTATTTT